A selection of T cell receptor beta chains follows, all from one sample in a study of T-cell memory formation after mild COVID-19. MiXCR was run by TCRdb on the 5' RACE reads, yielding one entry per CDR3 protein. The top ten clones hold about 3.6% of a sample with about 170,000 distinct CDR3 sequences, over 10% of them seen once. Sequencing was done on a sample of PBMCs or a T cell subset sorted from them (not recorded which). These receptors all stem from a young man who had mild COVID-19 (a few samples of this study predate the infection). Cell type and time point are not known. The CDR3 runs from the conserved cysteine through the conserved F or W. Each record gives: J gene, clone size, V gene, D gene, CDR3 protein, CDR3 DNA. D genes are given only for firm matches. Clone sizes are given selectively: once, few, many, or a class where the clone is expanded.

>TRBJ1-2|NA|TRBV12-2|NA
CASRLAEERGQGPYGYTF
TGTGCAAGTCGCTTAGCTGAGGAGAGAGGTCAGGGGCCCTATGGCTACACCTTC
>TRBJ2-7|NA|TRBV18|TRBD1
CASSPPGQAYEQYF
TGTGCCAGCTCACCCCCGGGACAGGCCTACGAGCAGTACTTC
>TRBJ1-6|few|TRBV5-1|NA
CASRTGPAQIPPLHF
TGCGCCAGCAGAACAGGACCGGCGCAAATTCCACCCCTCCACTTT
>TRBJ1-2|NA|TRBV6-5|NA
CASRGQQDYGYTF
TGTGCCAGCAGAGGACAGCAAGATTATGGCTACACCTTC
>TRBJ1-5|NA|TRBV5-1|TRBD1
CASSPDGQGNQPQHF
TGCGCCAGCAGCCCGGATGGACAGGGGAATCAGCCCCAGCATTTT
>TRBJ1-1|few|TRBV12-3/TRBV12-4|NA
CASSLVRRVPEAFF
TGTGCCAGCAGTTTAGTCCGCCGGGTACCTGAAGCTTTCTTT
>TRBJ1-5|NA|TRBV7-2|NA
CASSLQDRNQPQHF
TGTGCCAGCAGCCTACAGGATCGCAATCAGCCCCAGCATTTT
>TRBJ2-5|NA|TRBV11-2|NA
CASSFGAIQETQYF
TGTGCCAGCAGCTTTGGGGCTATTCAAGAGACCCAGTACTTC
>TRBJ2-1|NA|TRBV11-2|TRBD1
CASSPTGGNEQFF
TGTGCCAGCAGCCCGACAGGGGGCAATGAGCAGTTCTTC
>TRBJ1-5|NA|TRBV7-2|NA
CASSQVGIREPQHF
TGTGCCAGCAGCCAAGTGGGAATCCGAGAGCCCCAGCATTTT
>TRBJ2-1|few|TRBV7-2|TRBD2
CASSSPGGNEQFF
TGTGCCAGCAGCTCGCCGGGGGGGAATGAGCAGTTCTTC
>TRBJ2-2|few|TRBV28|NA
CASSGRWRTGELFF
TGTGCCAGCTCGGGCAGATGGCGCACCGGGGAGCTGTTTTTT
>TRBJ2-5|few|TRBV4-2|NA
CASSQDLRGTQYF
TGTGCCAGCAGCCAAGACCTTCGAGGGACCCAGTACTTC
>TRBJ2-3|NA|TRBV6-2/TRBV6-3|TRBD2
CASSRTTSGTDTQYF
TGTGCCAGCAGCAGAACGACTAGCGGCACAGATACGCAGTATTTT
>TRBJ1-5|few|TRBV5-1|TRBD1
CASSFDTTRGRLSNQPQHF
TGCGCCAGCAGCTTCGATACAACGAGGGGGCGGTTAAGCAATCAGCCCCAGCATTTT
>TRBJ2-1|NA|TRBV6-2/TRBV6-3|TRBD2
CASSYSRKTSYGNEQFF
TGTGCCAGCAGTTACTCTCGAAAGACTAGCTATGGCAATGAGCAGTTCTTC
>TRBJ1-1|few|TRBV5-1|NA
CASSTYRATEAFF
TGCGCCAGCAGCACCTACAGGGCCACTGAAGCTTTCTTT
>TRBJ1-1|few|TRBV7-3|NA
CASSSAGRPEAFF
TGTGCCAGCAGCTCAGCGGGCCGCCCTGAAGCTTTCTTT
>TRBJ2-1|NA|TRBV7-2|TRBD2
CASSFSGGTYNEQFF
TGTGCCAGCAGCTTTAGCGGGGGTACCTACAATGAGCAGTTCTTC
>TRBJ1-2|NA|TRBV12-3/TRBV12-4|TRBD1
CASSTDRGYGYTF
TGTGCCAGCAGTACGGACAGGGGCTACGGCTACACCTTC
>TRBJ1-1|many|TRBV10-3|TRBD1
CAISEPGQGGTEAFF
TGTGCCATCAGTGAGCCGGGACAGGGGGGCACTGAAGCTTTCTTT
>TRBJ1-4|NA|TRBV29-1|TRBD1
CSVARGLTNEKLFF
TGCAGCGTTGCCAGGGGGCTGACTAATGAAAAACTGTTTTTT
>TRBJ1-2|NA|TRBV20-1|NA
CSAHDTPYGYTF
TGCAGTGCTCACGACACTCCGTATGGCTACACCTTC
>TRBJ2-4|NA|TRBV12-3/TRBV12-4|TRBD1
CASKTQGEVIQYF
TGTGCCAGCAAAACACAGGGGGAGGTCATTCAGTACTTC
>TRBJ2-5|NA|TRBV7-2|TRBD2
CASSFGASGGPVETQYF
TGTGCCAGCAGCTTTGGGGCTAGCGGGGGGCCGGTGGAGACCCAGTACTTC
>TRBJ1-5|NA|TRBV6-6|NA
CASIDAVGEGALRPQHF
TGTGCCAGCATCGACGCCGTGGGGGAGGGAGCCTTACGGCCCCAGCATTTT
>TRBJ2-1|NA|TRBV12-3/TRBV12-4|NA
CASSLAAGTYNEQFF
TGTGCCAGCAGTCTAGCCGCCGGGACCTACAATGAGCAGTTCTTC
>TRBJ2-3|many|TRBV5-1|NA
CASSPGAGSTDTQYF
TGCGCCAGCAGCCCGGGGGCAGGGAGCACAGATACGCAGTATTTT
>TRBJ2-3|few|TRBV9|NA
CASGGGISTDTQYF
TGTGCCAGCGGTGGGGGGATAAGCACAGATACGCAGTATTTT
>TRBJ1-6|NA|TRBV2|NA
CASSTGRNSPLHF
TGTGCCAGCAGTACGGGCCGGAATTCACCCCTCCACTTT
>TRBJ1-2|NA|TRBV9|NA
CASSVAVDSYYGYTF
TGTGCCAGCAGCGTAGCGGTAGACAGTTATTATGGCTACACCTTC
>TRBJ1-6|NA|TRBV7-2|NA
CASSSGRAKNSPLHF
TGTGCCAGCAGCTCGGGGAGGGCGAAAAATTCACCCCTCCACTTT
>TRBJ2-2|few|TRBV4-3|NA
CASSQDPPRTNTGELFF
TGCGCCAGCAGCCAAGATCCCCCGAGGACGAACACCGGGGAGCTGTTTTTT
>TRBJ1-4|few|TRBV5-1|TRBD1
CASSEGQGRNEKLFF
TGCGCCAGCAGCGAAGGACAGGGGAGGAATGAAAAACTGTTTTTT
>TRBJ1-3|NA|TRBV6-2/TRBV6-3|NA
CASSYRPGRTSGNTIYF
TGTGCCAGCAGTTACCGACCAGGCCGGACCTCTGGAAACACCATATATTTT
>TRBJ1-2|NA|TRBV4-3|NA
CASSQVGRGYGYTF
TGCGCCAGCAGCCAAGTGGGGCGCGGCTATGGCTACACCTTC
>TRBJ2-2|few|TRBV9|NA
CASSVYTGELFF
TGTGCCAGCAGCGTATACACCGGGGAGCTGTTTTTT
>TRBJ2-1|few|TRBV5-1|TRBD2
CASSSGLAGAEQFF
TGCGCCAGCAGCTCTGGACTAGCGGGGGCCGAGCAGTTCTTC
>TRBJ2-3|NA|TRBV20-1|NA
CSARDRRVGTQYF
TGCAGTGCTAGAGATCGTAGGGTTGGGACGCAGTATTTT
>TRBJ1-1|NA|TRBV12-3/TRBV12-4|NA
CASSLAGYSTEAFF
TGTGCCAGCAGTTTGGCGGGGTACAGCACTGAAGCTTTCTTT
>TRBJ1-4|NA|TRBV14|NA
CASSRANEKLFF
TGTGCCAGCAGCCGAGCTAATGAAAAACTGTTTTTT
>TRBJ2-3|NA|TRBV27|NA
CASSRLQGTDTQYF
TGTGCCAGCAGTCGTCTTCAGGGGACAGATACGCAGTATTTT
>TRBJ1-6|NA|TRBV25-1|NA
CASSEARYSPLHF
TGTGCCAGCAGTGAAGCCCGTTATTCACCCCTCCACTTT
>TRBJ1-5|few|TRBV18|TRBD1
CASTPDREGQPQHF
TGTGCCAGCACACCGGACAGGGAGGGTCAGCCCCAGCATTTT
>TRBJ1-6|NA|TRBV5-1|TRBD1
CASSHRQGGTYNSPLHF
TGCGCCAGCAGTCACCGACAGGGTGGCACCTATAATTCACCCCTCCACTTT
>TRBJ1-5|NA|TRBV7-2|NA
CASSFTGGVGNQPQHF
TGTGCCAGCAGCTTTACCGGGGGCGTTGGCAATCAGCCCCAGCATTTT
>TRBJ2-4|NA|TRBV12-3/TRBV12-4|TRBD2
CASTSGGLDIQYF
TGTGCCAGCACCTCGGGGGGGTTGGACATTCAGTACTTC
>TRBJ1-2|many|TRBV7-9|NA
CASSLLDRTRGYGYTF
TGTGCCAGCAGCTTACTAGACAGGACGAGGGGCTATGGCTACACCTTC
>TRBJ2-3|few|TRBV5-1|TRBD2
CASSIPSGTLSADTQYF
TGCGCCAGCAGCATCCCTAGCGGGACCCTCAGCGCAGATACGCAGTATTTT
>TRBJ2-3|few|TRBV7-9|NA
CASSLVQVSDTQYF
TGTGCCAGCAGCTTAGTACAGGTGTCAGATACGCAGTATTTT
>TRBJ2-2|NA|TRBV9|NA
CASSVTSTGELFF
TGTGCCAGCAGCGTTACTAGCACCGGGGAGCTGTTTTTT
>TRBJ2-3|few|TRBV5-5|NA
CASSTIPSADTQYF
TGTGCCAGCAGCACAATCCCCTCCGCAGATACGCAGTATTTT
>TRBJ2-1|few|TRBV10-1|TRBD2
CASSRRTSGVSEQFF
TGCGCCAGCAGTAGAAGGACTAGCGGGGTGAGTGAGCAGTTCTTC